The present entry profiles one T cell receptor (beta chain) with its context. The antigen remains unidentified. This specimen belongs to a study of T cells in Graves' hyperthyroidism and ophthalmopathy. Study details: Staff took peripheral blood when the initial diagnosis was made, before any treatment began. Whole-study findings and limits: Ophthalmopathy could be told apart from stable hyperthyroidism with a 13 V-J model.

Germline V gives CDR1 LGHNA, CDR2 YNFKEQ. This CDR3 region has 14 residues. The ends lost 0 bases at V and 2 bases at J; junction bases unmatched: 0. Authors of the study amplified TCR beta CDR3 regions from RNA transcripts. HTBI primers drove first-round RT-PCR of the TCR CDR3. MiXCR, run by TCRdb on the multiplex PCR reads, gives a single entry per CDR3 protein. The sample holds under 400,000 distinct CDR3 sequences, about a sixth seen once. First hyperthyroidism diagnosis is when the blood sample was obtained, before any ophthalmopathy symptoms. PBMCs were obtained from 7.5 to 10 ml fresh peripheral blood.

The rearrangement uses TRBV4-2 and TRBJ1-2; 7 bases agree with TRBD1. Specimen: blood. The sequence came from a young woman with Graves' hyperthyroidism that later progressed to Graves' ophthalmopathy. The CDR3 DNA reads TGTGCCAGCAGCCAAGACAGGGGGAACTATGGCTACACCTTC. Translated, it gives CASSQDRGNYGYTF.